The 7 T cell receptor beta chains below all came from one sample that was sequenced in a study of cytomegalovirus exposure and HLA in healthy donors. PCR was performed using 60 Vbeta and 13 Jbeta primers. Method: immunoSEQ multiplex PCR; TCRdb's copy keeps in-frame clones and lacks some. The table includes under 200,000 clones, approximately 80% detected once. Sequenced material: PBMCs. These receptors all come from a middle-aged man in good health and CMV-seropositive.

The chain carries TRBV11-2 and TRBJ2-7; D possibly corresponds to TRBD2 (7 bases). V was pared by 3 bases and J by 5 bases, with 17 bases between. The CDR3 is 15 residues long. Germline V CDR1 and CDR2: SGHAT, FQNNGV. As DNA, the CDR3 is TGTGCCAGCAGCTTTTCCGGGGGGCTCATCAACGAGCAGTACTTC. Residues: CASSFSGGLINEQYF.

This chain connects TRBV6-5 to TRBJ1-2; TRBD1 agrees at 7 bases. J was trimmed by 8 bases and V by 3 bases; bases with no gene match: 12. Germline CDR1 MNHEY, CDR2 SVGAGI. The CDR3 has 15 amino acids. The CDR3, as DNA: TGTGCCAGCAGTTATTCCGGACAGGCAGGTCTCGGCTACACCTTC. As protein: CASSYSGQAGLGYTF.

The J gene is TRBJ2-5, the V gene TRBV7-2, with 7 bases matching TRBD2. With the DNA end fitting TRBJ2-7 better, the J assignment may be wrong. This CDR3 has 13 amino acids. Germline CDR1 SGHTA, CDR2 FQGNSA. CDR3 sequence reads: CASRGGSSYEQYF. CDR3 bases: TGTGCCAGCAGGGGGGGGAGCTCCTACGAGCAGTACTTC.

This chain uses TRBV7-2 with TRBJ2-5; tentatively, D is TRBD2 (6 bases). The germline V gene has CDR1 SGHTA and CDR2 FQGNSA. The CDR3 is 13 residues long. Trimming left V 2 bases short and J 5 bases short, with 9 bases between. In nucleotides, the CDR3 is TGTGCCAGCAGCTTACAAGCGGGTGAGACCCAGTACTTC. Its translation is CASSLQAGETQYF.

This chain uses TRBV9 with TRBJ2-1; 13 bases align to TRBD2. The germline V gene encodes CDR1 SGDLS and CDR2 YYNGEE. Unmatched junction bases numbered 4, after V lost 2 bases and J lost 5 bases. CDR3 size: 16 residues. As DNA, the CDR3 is TGTGCCAGCAGCGTGGGACTAGCGGGGATGAACAATGAGCAGTTCTTC. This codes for CASSVGLAGMNNEQFF. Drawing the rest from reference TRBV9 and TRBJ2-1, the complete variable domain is DSGVTQTPKHLITATGQRVTLRCSPRSGDLSVYWYQQSLDQGLQFLIQYYNGEERAKGNILERFSAQQFPDLHSELNLSSLELGDSALYFCASSVGLAGMNNEQFFGPGTRLTVL.

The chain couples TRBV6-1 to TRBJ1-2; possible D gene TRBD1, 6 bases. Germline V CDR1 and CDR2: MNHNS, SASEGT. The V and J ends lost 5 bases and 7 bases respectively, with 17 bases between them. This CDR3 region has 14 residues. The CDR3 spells CASSNYPSQGGYTF. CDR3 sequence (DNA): TGTGCCAGCAGTAACTACCCGTCACAGGGTGGCTACACCTTC.

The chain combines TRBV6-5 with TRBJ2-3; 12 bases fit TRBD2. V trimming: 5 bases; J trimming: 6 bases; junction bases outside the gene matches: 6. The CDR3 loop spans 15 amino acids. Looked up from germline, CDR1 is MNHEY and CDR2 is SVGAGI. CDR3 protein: CASSLAGGLGDTQYF. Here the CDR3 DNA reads TGTGCCAGCAGTCTAGCGGGGGGGCTCGGTGATACGCAGTATTTT.